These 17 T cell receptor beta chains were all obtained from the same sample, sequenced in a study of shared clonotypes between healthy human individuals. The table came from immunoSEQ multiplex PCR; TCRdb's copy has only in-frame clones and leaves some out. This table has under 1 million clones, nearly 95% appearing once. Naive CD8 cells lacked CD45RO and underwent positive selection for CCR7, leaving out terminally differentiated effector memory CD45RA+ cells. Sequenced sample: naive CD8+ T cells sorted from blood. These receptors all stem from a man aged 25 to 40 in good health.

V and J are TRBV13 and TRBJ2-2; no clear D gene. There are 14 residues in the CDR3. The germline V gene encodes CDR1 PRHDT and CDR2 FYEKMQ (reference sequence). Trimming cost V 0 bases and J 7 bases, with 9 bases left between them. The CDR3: CASSLGAPSGELFF. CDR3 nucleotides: TGTGCCAGCAGCTTAGGGGCTCCCAGCGGGGAGCTGTTTTTT.

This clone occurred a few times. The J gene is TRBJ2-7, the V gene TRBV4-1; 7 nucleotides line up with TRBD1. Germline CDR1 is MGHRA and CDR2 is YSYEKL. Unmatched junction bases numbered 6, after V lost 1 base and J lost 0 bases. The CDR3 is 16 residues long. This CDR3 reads CASSQAETGSSYEQYF. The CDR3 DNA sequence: TGCGCCAGCAGCCAAGCCGAGACAGGGAGCTCCTACGAGCAGTACTTC.

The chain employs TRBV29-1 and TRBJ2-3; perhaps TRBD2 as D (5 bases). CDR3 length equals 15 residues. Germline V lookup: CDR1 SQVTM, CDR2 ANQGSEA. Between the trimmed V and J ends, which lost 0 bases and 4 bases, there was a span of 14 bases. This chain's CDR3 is CSVEDSGNRADTQYF. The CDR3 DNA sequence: TGCAGCGTTGAAGATTCCGGGAACCGGGCAGATACGCAGTATTTT.

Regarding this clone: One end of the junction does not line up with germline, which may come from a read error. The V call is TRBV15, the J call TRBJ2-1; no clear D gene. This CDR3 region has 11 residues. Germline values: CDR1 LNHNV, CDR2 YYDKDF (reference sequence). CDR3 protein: CATSTYDEQFF. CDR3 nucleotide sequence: TGTGCCACCAGCACCTACGATGAGCAGTTCTTC.

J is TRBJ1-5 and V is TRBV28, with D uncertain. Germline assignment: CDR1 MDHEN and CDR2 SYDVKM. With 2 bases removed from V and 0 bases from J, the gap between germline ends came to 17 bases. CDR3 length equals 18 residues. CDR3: CASSLRVPREYSNQPQHF. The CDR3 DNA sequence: TGTGCCAGCAGTTTAAGGGTCCCGAGGGAATATAGCAATCAGCCCCAGCATTTT.

CDR3 loop: CAWRDNNEKLFF. Written as DNA, the CDR3 is TGTGCCTGGAGAGATAATAATGAAAAACTGTTTTTT. The chain uses TRBV30 and TRBJ1-4, with D unresolved. The CDR3 is made up of 12 amino acids. V was shortened by 3 bases and J by 4 bases, with 6 bases between the two germline ends. The germline gives CDR1 GTSNPN, CDR2 SVGIG (reference sequence).

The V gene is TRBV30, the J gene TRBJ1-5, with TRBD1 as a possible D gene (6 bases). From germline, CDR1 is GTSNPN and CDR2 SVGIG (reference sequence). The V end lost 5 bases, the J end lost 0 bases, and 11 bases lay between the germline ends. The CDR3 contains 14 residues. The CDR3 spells CAWGRQASNQPQHF. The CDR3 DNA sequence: TGTGCCTGGGGGAGACAGGCTAGCAATCAGCCCCAGCATTTT.

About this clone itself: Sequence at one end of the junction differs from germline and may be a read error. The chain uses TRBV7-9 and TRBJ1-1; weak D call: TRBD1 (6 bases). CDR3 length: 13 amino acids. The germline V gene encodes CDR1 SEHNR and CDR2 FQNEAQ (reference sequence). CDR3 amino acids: CASGFGGMGEAFF. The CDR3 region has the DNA TGTGCCAGCGGCTTCGGGGGCATGGGTGAAGCTTTCTTT.

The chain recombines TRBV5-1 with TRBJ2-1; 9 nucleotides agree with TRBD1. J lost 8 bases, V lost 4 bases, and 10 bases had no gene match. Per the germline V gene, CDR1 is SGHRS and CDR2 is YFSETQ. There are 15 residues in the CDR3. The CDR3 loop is CASSPSPGQGDEQFF. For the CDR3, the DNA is TGCGCCAGCAGCCCAAGCCCGGGACAGGGAGATGAGCAGTTCTTC.

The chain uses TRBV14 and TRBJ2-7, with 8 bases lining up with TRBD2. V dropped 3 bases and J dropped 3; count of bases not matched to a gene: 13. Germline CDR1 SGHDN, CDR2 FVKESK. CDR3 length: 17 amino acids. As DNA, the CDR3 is TGTGCCAGCAGCCACCGGGACTATCCCGCGGGGGGCTACGAGCAGTACTTC. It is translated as CASSHRDYPAGGYEQYF.

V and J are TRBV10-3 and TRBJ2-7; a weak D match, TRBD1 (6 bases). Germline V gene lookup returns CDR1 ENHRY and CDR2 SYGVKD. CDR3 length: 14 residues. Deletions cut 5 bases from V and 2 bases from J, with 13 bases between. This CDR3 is CAISTTGNPYEQYF. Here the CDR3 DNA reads TGTGCCATCAGTACGACAGGAAACCCCTACGAGCAGTACTTC.

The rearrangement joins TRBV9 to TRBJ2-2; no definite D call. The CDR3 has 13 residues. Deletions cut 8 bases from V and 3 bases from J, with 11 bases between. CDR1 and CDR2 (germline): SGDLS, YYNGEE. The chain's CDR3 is CASRDFYTGELFF. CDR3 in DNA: TGTGCCAGTCGCGATTTCTACACCGGGGAGCTGTTTTTT.

CDR3 residues: CASSLDPSGTGGETQYF. In nucleotides, the CDR3 is TGTGCCAGCAGCTTGGATCCGTCCGGGACAGGGGGAGAGACCCAGTACTTC. The chain employs TRBV5-4 and TRBJ2-5; 11 nucleotides agree with TRBD1. The trim removed 0 bases at V and 4 bases at J, leaving 8 bases unmatched. Germline CDR1 reads SGHNT; CDR2 reads YYREEE (reference sequence). The length of the CDR3 is 17 residues.

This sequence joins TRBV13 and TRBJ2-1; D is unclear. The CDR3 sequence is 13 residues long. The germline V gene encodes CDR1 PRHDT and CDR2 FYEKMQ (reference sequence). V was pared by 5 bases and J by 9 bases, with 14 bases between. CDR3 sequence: CASSHDSGPEQFF. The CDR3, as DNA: TGTGCCAGCAGCCACGATAGTGGGCCTGAGCAGTTCTTC.

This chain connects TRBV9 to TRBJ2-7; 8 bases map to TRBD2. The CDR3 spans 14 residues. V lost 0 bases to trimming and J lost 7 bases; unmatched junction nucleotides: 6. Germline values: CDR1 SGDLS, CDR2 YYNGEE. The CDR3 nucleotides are TGTGCCAGCAGCGTAGCGGGCGGGAGGTGGGAGCAGTACTTC. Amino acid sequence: CASSVAGGRWEQYF.

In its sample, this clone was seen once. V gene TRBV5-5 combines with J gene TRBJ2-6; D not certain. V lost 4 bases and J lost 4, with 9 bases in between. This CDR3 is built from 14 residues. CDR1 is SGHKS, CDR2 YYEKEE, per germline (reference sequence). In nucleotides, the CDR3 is TGTGCCAGCAGCCCCCCGCCAGGGGCCAACGTCCTGACTTTC. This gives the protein CASSPPPGANVLTF.

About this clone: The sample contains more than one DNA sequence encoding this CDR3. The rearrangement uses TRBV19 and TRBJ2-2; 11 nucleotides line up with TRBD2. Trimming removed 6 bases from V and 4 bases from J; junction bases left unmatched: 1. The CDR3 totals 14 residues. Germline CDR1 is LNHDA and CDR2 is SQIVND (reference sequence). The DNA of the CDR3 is TGTGCCAGTAGAGGACTAGCGGGCACCGGGGAGCTGTTTTTT. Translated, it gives CASRGLAGTGELFF.